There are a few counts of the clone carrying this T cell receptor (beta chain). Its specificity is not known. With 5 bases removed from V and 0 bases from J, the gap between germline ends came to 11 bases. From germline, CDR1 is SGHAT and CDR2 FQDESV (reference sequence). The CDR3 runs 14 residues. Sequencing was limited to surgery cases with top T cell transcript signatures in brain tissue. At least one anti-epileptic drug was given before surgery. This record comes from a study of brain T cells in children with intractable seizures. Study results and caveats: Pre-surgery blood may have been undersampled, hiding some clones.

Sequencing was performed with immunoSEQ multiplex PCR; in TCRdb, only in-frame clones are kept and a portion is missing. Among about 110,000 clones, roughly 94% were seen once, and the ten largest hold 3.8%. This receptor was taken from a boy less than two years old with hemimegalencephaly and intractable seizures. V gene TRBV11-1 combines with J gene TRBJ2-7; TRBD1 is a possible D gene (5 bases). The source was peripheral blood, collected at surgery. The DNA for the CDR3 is TGTGCCAGCAGCCGGACATCTTCCTCCTACGAGCAGTACTTC. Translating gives CASSRTSSSYEQYF.